This T cell receptor beta chain was retrieved from a study of vaccination effects on CD4 cells after COVID-19. Produced via immunoSEQ multiplex PCR; TCRdb's table is partial and in-frame only. The data contain about 24,000 clones, roughly 80% of them singletons. V lost 0 bases and J lost 2, with 10 bases in between. CDR1 MRHNA and CDR2 SNTAGT come from the germline V gene. CDR3 length: 15 residues. Before sequencing took place, the ViraFEST assay used viral peptide pools to expand antigen-specific CD4+ T cells. A roughly 10-day culture period preceded the isolation of CD4+ T cells. The study found no prior SARS-CoV-2 infection in the vaccine recipients, who tested negative for nucleocapsid antibodies. On both days 3 and 7, half of the culture medium was replaced with IL-2 medium. With respect to this clone: Antigen specificity is unknown.

The sequence was collected from a human donor who received a COVID-19 vaccine. The V and J genes are TRBV6-4 and TRBJ1-2; possibly TRBD1 for D (5 bases). The sequenced sample was CD4+ T cells from PBMCs cultured with HCoV-NL63 spike peptides, obtained before COVID-19 vaccination. CDR3 DNA: TGTGCCAGCAGTGACTCGGGGACCGCGAACTATGGCTACACCTTC. Translating gives CASSDSGTANYGYTF.